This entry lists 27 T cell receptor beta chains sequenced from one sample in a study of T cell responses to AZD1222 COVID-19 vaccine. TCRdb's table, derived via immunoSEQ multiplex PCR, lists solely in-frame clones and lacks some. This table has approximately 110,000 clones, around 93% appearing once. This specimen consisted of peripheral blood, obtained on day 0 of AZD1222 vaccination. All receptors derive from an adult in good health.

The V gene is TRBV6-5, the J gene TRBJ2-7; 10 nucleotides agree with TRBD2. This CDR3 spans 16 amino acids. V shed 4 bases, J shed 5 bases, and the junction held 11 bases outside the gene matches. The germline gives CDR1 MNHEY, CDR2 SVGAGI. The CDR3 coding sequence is TGTGCCAGCAGTTCCGGATTAGCGGGGGGAACGAACGAGCAGTACTTC. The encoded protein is CASSSGLAGGTNEQYF.

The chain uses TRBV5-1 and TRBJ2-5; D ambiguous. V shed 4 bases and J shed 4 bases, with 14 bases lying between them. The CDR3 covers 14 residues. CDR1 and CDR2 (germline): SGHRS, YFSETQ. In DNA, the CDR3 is TGCGCCAGCAGCCTGGGGTCTCAGGCAGAGACCCAGTACTTC. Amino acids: CASSLGSQAETQYF.

The CDR3 DNA is TGCGCCAGCAGCCAAGACATCTATAGCAATCAGCCCCAGCATTTT. This gives the protein CASSQDIYSNQPQHF. The chain uses TRBV4-1 and TRBJ1-5; D gene uncertain. This CDR3 has 15 residues. CDR1 MGHRA and CDR2 YSYEKL come from the germline V gene. With 0 bases removed from V and 0 bases from J, the gap between germline ends came to 6 bases.

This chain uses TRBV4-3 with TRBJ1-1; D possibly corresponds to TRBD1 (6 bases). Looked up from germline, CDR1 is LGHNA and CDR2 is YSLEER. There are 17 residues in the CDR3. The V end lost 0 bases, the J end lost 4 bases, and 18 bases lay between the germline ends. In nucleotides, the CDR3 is TGCGCCAGCAGCCAAGATGTCCCAGGGGCCACCGCCACTGAAGCTTTCTTT. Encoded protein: CASSQDVPGATATEAFF.

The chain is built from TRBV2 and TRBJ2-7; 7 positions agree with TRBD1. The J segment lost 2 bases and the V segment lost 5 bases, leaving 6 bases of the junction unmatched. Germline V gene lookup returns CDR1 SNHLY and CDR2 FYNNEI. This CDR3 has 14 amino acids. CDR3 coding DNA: TGTGCCAGCAGTTCACAGGGGATGACCTACGAGCAGTACTTC. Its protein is CASSSQGMTYEQYF. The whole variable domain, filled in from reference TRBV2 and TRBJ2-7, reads EPEVTQTPSHQVTQMGQEVILRCVPISNHLYFYWYRQILGQKVEFLVSFYNNEISEKSEIFDDQFSVERPDGSNFTLKIRSTKLEDSAMYFCASSSQGMTYEQYFGPGTRLTVT.

The CDR3: CASSRQGDSYEQYF. The CDR3 DNA is TGTGCCAGCAGCCGACAGGGGGACTCGTACGAGCAGTACTTC. The rearrangement joins TRBV6-5 to TRBJ2-7, with TRBD1 identical over 9 bases. The CDR3 has 14 residues. V lost 6 bases, J lost 4 bases, and 7 bases stayed unmatched. From germline, CDR1 is MNHEY and CDR2 SVGAGI.

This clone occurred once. The CDR3 DNA is TGCGCCAGCAGCTTGGCGGGGAACTCCTACGAGCAGTACTTC. Its protein is CASSLAGNSYEQYF. This chain joins TRBV5-1 and TRBJ2-7; a weak D match, TRBD2 (5 bases). The CDR3 totals 14 residues. CDR1 and CDR2 from the germline V gene are SGHRS and YFSETQ. Trimming took 0 bases from V and 0 from J, leaving 7 bases between them.

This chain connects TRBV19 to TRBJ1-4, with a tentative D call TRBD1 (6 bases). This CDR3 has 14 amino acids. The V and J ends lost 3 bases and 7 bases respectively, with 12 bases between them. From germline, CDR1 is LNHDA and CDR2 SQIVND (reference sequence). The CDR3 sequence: CASSMGAFFEKLFF. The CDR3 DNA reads TGTGCCAGTAGTATGGGGGCCTTTTTTGAAAAACTGTTTTTT.

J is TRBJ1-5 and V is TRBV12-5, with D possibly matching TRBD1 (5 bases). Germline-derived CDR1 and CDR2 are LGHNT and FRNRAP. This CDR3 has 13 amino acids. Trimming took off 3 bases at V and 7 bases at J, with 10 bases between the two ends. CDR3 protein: CASGFQGGQPQHF. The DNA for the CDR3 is TGTGCTAGTGGTTTTCAGGGAGGCCAGCCCCAGCATTTT.

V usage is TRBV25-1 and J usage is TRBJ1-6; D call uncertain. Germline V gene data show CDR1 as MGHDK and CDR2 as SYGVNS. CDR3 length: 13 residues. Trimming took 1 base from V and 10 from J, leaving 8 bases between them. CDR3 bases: TGTGCCAGCAGTGAATCTGGGAAATCACCCCTCCACTTT. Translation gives CASSESGKSPLHF.

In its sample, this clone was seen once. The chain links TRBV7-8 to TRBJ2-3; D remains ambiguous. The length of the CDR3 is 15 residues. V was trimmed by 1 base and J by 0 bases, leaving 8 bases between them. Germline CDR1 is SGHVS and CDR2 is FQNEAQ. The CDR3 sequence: CASSLGMTSTDTQYF. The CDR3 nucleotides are TGTGCCAGCAGCTTAGGGATGACTAGCACAGATACGCAGTATTTT.

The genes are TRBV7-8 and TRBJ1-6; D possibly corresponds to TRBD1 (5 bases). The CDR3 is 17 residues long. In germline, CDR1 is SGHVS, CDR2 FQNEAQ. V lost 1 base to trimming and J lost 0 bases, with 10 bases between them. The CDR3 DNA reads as TGTGCCAGCAGCTTAGTTGGGGGAAGCTCCTATAATTCACCCCTCCACTTT. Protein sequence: CASSLVGGSSYNSPLHF. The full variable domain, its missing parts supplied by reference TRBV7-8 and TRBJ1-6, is GAGVSQSPRYKVAKRGQDVALRCDPISGHVSLFWYQQALGQGPEFLTYFQNEAQLDKSGLPSDRFFAERPEGSVSTLKIQRTQQEDSAVYLCASSLVGGSSYNSPLHFGNGTRLTVT.

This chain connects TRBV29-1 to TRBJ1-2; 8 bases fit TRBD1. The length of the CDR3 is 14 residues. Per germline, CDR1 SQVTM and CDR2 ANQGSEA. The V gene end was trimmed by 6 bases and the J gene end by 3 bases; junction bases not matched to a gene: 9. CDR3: CSVLRTGWDYGYTF. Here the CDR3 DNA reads TGCAGCGTCTTGAGGACAGGGTGGGACTATGGCTACACCTTC.

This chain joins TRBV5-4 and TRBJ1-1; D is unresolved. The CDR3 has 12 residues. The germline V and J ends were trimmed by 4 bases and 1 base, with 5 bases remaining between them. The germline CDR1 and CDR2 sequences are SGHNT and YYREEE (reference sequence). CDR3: CASSVQNTEAFF. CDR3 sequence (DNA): TGTGCCAGCAGCGTGCAGAACACTGAAGCTTTCTTT.

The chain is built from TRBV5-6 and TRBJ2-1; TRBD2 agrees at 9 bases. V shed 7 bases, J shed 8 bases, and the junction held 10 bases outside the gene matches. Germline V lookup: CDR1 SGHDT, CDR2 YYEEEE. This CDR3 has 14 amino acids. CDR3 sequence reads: CASGTSWTNYEQFF. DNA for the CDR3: TGTGCCAGCGGGACTAGCTGGACCAATTATGAGCAGTTCTTC.

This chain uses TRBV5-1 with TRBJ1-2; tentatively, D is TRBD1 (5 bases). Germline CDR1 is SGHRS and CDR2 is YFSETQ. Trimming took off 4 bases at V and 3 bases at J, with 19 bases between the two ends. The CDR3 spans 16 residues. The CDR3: CASSEEALTADYGYTF. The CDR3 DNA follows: TGCGCCAGCAGCGAAGAGGCCCTGACAGCCGACTATGGCTACACCTTC.

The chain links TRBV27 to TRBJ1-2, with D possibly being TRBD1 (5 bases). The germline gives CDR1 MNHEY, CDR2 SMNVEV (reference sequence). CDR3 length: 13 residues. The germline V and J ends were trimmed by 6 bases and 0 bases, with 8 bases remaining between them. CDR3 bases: TGTGCCAGCAGCCCAGGGTCTAACTATGGCTACACCTTC. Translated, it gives CASSPGSNYGYTF.

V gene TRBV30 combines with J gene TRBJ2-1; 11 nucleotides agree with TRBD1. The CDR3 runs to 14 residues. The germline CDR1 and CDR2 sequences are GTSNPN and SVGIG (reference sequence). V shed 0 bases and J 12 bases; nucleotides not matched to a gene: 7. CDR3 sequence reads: CAWSVRDRGNRQFF. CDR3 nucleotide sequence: TGTGCCTGGAGTGTACGGGACAGGGGGAACAGGCAGTTCTTC. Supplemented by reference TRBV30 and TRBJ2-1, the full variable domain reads SQTIHQWPATLVQPVGSPLSLECTVEGTSNPNLYWYRQAAGRGLQLLFYSVGIGQISSEVPQNLSASRPQDRQFILSSKKLLLSDSGFYLCAWSVRDRGNRQFFGPGTRLTVL.

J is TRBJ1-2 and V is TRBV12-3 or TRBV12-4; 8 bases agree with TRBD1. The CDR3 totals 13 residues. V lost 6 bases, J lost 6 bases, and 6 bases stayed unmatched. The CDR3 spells CASSYRQGNGYTF. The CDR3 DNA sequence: TGTGCCAGCAGCTATAGACAGGGGAATGGCTACACCTTC.

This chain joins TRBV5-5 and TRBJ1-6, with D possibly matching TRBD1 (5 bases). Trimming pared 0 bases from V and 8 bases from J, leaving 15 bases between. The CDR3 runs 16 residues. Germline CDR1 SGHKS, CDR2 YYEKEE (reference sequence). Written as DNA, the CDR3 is TGTGCCAGCAGCTTGGGCGGGGGGGAAATCCATTCACCCCTCCACTTT. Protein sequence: CASSLGGGEIHSPLHF.

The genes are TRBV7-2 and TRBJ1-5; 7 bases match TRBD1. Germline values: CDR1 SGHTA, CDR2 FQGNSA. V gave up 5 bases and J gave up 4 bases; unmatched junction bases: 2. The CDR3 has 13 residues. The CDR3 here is CASSKQGNQPQHF. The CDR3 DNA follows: TGTGCCAGCAGCAAACAGGGGAATCAGCCCCAGCATTTT.

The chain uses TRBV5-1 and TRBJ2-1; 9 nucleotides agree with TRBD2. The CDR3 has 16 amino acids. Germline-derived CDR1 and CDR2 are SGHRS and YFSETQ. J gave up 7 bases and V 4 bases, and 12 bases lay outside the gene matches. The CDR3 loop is CASSPFSGTSKNEQFF. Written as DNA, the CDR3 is TGCGCCAGCAGCCCATTCTCCGGGACTAGCAAGAATGAGCAGTTCTTC.

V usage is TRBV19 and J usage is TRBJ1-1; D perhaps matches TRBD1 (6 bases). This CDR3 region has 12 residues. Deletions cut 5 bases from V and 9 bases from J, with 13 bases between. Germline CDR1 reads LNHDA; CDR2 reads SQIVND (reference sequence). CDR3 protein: CASSPTGLKAFF. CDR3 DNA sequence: TGTGCCAGTAGTCCGACAGGCCTTAAAGCTTTCTTT.

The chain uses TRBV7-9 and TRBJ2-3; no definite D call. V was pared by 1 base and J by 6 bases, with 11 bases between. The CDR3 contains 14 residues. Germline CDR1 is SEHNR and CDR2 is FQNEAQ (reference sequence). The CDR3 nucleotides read TGTGCCAGCAGCTTAGTTGGTTCGGTGGATACGCAGTATTTT. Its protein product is CASSLVGSVDTQYF.

The CDR3 spells CASSLYDRPEFF. DNA of the CDR3: TGTGCCAGCAGCTTATACGACCGTCCGGAGTTCTTC. The rearrangement joins TRBV5-8 to TRBJ2-1; D gene ambiguous. Trimming shortened V by 2 bases and J by 14 bases, and 14 bases separated the two germline ends. From germline, CDR1 is SGHTS and CDR2 YDEGEE. The CDR3 has 12 amino acids.

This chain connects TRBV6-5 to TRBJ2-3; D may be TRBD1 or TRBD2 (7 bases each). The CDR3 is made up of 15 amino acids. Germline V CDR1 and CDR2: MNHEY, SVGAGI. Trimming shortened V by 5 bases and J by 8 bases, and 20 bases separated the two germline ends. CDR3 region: CASSQGGGAVGTQYF. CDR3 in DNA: TGTGCCAGCAGTCAGGGGGGGGGCGCGGTAGGTACGCAGTATTTT.

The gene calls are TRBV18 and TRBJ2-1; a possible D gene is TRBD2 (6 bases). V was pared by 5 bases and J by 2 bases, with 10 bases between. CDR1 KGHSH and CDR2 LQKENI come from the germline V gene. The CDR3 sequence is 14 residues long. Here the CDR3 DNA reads TGTGCCAGCTCAACTCGGGGGACCTACAATGAGCAGTTCTTC. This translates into CASSTRGTYNEQFF.